These 18 T cell receptor beta chains were all obtained from the same sample, sequenced in a study of PD-1 blockade in classical Hodgkin lymphoma. Every patient had relapsed following autologous stem cell transplantation, and cohorts differed in brentuximab vedotin exposure. Data came from immunoSEQ multiplex PCR; TCRdb stores just in-frame clones and leaves some out. Among 90,000 or so clones listed, 80% to 95% were seen once. The sample here was peripheral blood mononuclear cells (PBMCs), taken before the second cycle of nivolumab. These receptors all stem from a human donor with classical Hodgkin lymphoma.

The CDR3, as DNA: TGTGCCAGCAGTAGGGACAGCTTTAATGAAAAACTGTTTTTT. Encoded protein: CASSRDSFNEKLFF. This rearrangement joins TRBV27 to TRBJ1-4, with TRBD1 matching over 7 bases. CDR3 length equals 14 residues. V gave up 5 bases and J gave up 4 bases; unmatched junction bases: 4. Germline CDR1 reads MNHEY; CDR2 reads SMNVEV (reference sequence).

V gene TRBV9 combines with J gene TRBJ2-2, with D maybe TRBD2 (5 bases). The CDR3 totals 13 residues. V lost 4 bases and J 4 bases, leaving 8 bases between the germline ends. Germline V gives CDR1 SGDLS, CDR2 YYNGEE. CDR3 DNA: TGTGCCAGCAGCCCTCGGGGCACCGGGGAGCTGTTTTTT. Amino acids: CASSPRGTGELFF.

The rearrangement links TRBV28 to TRBJ2-7, with D possibly matching TRBD2 (6 bases). This CDR3 is built from 15 residues. Trimming pared 2 bases from V and 2 bases from J, leaving 13 bases between. CDR1 is MDHEN and CDR2 is SYDVKM in the germline V gene. CDR3 loop: CASSLGSSAAYEQYF. As DNA, the CDR3 is TGTGCCAGCAGTTTAGGGTCTAGCGCGGCCTACGAGCAGTACTTC.

The chain employs TRBV27 and TRBJ2-1; a possible D gene is TRBD2 (5 bases). CDR1 is MNHEY and CDR2 is SMNVEV in the germline V gene (reference sequence). V lost 3 bases and J lost 4, with 7 bases in between. The CDR3 is 13 residues long. The CDR3 protein is CASSFEGYNEQFF. CDR3 in DNA: TGTGCCAGCAGTTTTGAGGGTTACAATGAGCAGTTCTTC.

Remarks on this clone: Other DNA sequences in the sample encode the same CDR3. The V and J genes are TRBV6-6 and TRBJ2-1; 10 bases map to TRBD2. The CDR3 loop spans 16 amino acids. The J segment lost 5 bases and the V segment lost 4 bases, leaving 8 bases of the junction unmatched. CDR1 is MNHNY and CDR2 is SVGAGI in the germline V gene (reference sequence). The CDR3 protein is CASSWAAGGQNNEQFF. DNA of the CDR3: TGTGCCAGCAGTTGGGCAGCGGGGGGGCAAAACAATGAGCAGTTCTTC.

V is TRBV15 and J is TRBJ1-1; tentative D call: TRBD1 (6 bases). Trimming took 4 bases from V and 7 from J, leaving 13 bases between them. Per the germline V gene, CDR1 is LNHNV and CDR2 is YYDKDF (reference sequence). The CDR3 has 13 residues. The CDR3 nucleotides are TGTGCCACCAGCACCACAGGACAGAGTGAAGCTTTCTTT. Translating it yields CATSTTGQSEAFF.

The chain carries TRBV5-1 and TRBJ2-3; 7 bases are shared with TRBD2. Trimming removed 4 bases from V and 3 bases from J; junction bases left unmatched: 14. CDR3 length: 17 amino acids. Germline-derived CDR1 and CDR2 are SGHRS and YFSETQ. This chain's CDR3 is CASSPGMSTSVTDTQYF. Written as DNA, the CDR3 is TGCGCCAGCAGCCCGGGAATGAGTACTAGCGTAACAGATACGCAGTATTTT.

This chain joins TRBV5-4 and TRBJ2-5; 8 bases match TRBD2. The CDR3 loop spans 16 amino acids. Per the germline V gene, CDR1 is SGHNT and CDR2 is YYREEE (reference sequence). The V gene end was trimmed by 0 bases and the J gene end by 5 bases; junction bases not matched to a gene: 9. The CDR3 region is CASSLELAVGGETQYF. DNA of the CDR3: TGTGCCAGCAGCTTGGAACTAGCGGTTGGGGGCGAGACCCAGTACTTC.

This chain's CDR3 is CASSQLAVPYEQYF. In DNA form, the CDR3 reads TGTGCCAGCAGCCAACTAGCGGTCCCCTACGAGCAGTACTTC. V gene TRBV11-2 combines with J gene TRBJ2-7, with 8 bases aligning to TRBD2. The germline CDR1 and CDR2 sequences are SGHAT and FQNNGV. V dropped 5 bases and J dropped 2; count of bases not matched to a gene: 5. The CDR3 extends over 14 amino acids. The full variable domain, in which reference TRBV11-2 and TRBJ2-7 provide the parts outside the CDR3, is EAGVAQSPRYKIIEKRQSVAFWCNPISGHATLYWYQQILGQGPKLLIQFQNNGVVDDSQLPKDRFSAERLKGVDSTLKIQPAKLEDSAVYLCASSQLAVPYEQYFGPGTRLTVT.

The chain links TRBV6-4 to TRBJ2-7; 7 bases are shared with TRBD2. Germline V gene sequence: CDR1 MRHNA, CDR2 SNTAGT. This CDR3 spans 16 amino acids. Germline trimming cut 6 bases from V and 12 bases from J; bases unmatched to any gene: 23. The CDR3 DNA follows: TGTGCCAGCAGCGAGACGAATCCGGGGGGATGGGGAGCATTGTACTTC. Its protein is CASSETNPGGWGALYF.

The V gene is TRBV14, the J gene TRBJ2-7; 8 bases are a match to TRBD1. V shed 0 bases, J shed 2 bases, and the junction held 12 bases outside the gene matches. This CDR3 has 18 amino acids. The V gene's germline CDR1 is SGHDN and CDR2 FVKESK. CDR3 sequence: CASSQEWEVPGGTYEQYF. In nucleotides, the CDR3 is TGTGCCAGCAGCCAAGAATGGGAGGTCCCAGGGGGCACCTACGAGCAGTACTTC.

The genes are TRBV6-5 and TRBJ2-1, with 8 nucleotides matching TRBD1. The CDR3 totals 15 residues. V lost 7 bases to trimming and J lost 8 bases; unmatched junction nucleotides: 13. Germline V gene sequence: CDR1 MNHEY, CDR2 SVGAGI. The DNA of the CDR3 is TGTGCCAGCACTCAGGGGGCCGACCAGATCTATGAGCAGTTCTTC. It is translated as CASTQGADQIYEQFF.

V is TRBV11-2 and J is TRBJ2-7; D tentatively reads TRBD1 or TRBD2 (6 bases each). Per the germline V gene, CDR1 is SGHAT and CDR2 is FQNNGV. This CDR3 spans 17 amino acids. Trimming removed 6 bases at V and 3 bases at J, with 24 bases between. The CDR3 loop reads CASSRRDTGPQFYEQYF. CDR3 nucleotides: TGTGCCAGCAGTAGGAGGGATACAGGGCCGCAATTCTACGAGCAGTACTTC.

CDR3 DNA sequence: TGTGCCAGCAGTGAAAGGGGCACTAGCACAGATACGCAGTATTTT. It encodes CASSERGTSTDTQYF. V gene TRBV6-1 combines with J gene TRBJ2-3; tentative D call: TRBD1 (5 bases). Germline V gene data show CDR1 as MNHNS and CDR2 as SASEGT. This CDR3 region has 15 residues. V was clipped by 2 bases and J by 0 bases, with 9 bases between them.

This rearrangement joins TRBV5-8 to TRBJ2-2; TRBD2 might be the D (6 bases). In germline, CDR1 is SGHTS, CDR2 YDEGEE. The V and J ends lost 1 base and 5 bases respectively, with 12 bases between them. The CDR3 runs 15 residues. The CDR3 here is CASSLSGVGTGELFF. DNA for the CDR3: TGTGCCAGCAGCTTGTCGGGGGTTGGAACCGGGGAGCTGTTTTTT.

The CDR3, as DNA: TGTGCCATCAGTCCCTCGGGACAGGGTACCGAGCAGTACTTC. It yields the protein CAISPSGQGTEQYF. V usage is TRBV10-3 and J usage is TRBJ2-7; 9 bases align to TRBD1. This CDR3 has 14 residues. The trim removed 5 bases at V and 6 bases at J, leaving 8 bases unmatched. Germline V gives CDR1 ENHRY, CDR2 SYGVKD.

This chain links TRBV10-3 with TRBJ1-2; D is perhaps TRBD1 (5 bases). V gave up 4 bases and J gave up 8 bases, with 17 bases separating them. The CDR3 contains 14 residues. Germline-derived CDR1 and CDR2 are ENHRY and SYGVKD. The CDR3 coding sequence is TGTGCCATCAGTGTAAGATTACAGGAGCTAGGCTACACCTTC. Translated: CAISVRLQELGYTF.

V gene TRBV7-7 combines with J gene TRBJ2-1; 8 bases align to TRBD2. This CDR3 region has 15 residues. Germline V gives CDR1 SSHAT, CDR2 FNYEAQ (reference sequence). The V segment lost 1 base and the J segment 8 bases; nucleotides outside the gene matches: 7. This CDR3 reads CASSLGGTSPDEQFF. Here the CDR3 DNA reads TGTGCCAGCAGCTTAGGCGGGACTAGTCCCGATGAGCAGTTCTTC.